This T cell receptor beta chain was retrieved from a study of T cell clonotyping in hematopoietic cell transplantation. Study details: Pretransplant recipient samples were taken after cytoreduction.

Clones were read by immunoSEQ multiplex PCR, and TCRdb kept only the in-frame ones, dropping some. The profile shows thousands of clones, under 85% of them singletons. Time point indicated: recipient sample about 28 days before transplant, after cytoreduction. Recipient blood drawn about 28 days pretransplant and days 30, 100, 180 after. This clone came up once. Its antigen is still unknown. The study, taken as a whole, reports: At the given depth, recipient repertoires were over 95% de novo clonotypes. Graft donor and pretransplant recipient Inverse Simpson Index values predicted broader posttransplant TCR diversity.

This clonotype originated in a man in his sixties with acute myeloid leukemia. Some clones in this sample may be carry-over from other donors' samples. Specimen: peripheral blood mononuclear cells, collected before stem cell transplant.

As DNA, the CDR3 is TGTGCCAACTCGGACACTGAAGCTTTCTTT. This gives the protein CANSDTEAFF. This rearrangement joins TRBV19 to TRBJ1-1; D remains unclear. V was trimmed by 10 bases and J by 3 bases, leaving 6 bases between them. The CDR3 contains 10 residues. CDR1 and CDR2 (germline): LNHDA, SQIVND (reference sequence).